These 17 T cell receptor beta chains were sequenced from one sample in a study of shared clonotypes between healthy human individuals. This table comes from immunoSEQ multiplex PCR, and its TCRdb copy is limited to in-frame clones, with some not included. The table lists around 2.1 million clones, 93% of them singletons, with more than 1.5% in the top ten. Positive CCR7 selection of CD45RO-negative cells yielded the naive CD8 cells, and terminally differentiated effector memory CD45RA+ cells were excluded. Source material: naive CD8+ T cells from PBMCs. The receptors stem from a man aged 18 to 30 in good health. Some clones in this sample may be carry-over from other donors' samples.

The rearrangement joins TRBV19 to TRBJ2-7; tentatively, D is TRBD1 or TRBD2 (5 bases each). V was clipped by 5 bases and J by 3 bases, with 14 bases between them. CDR3 length: 14 amino acids. In germline, CDR1 is LNHDA, CDR2 SQIVND (reference sequence). The CDR3 bases are TGTGCCAGTAGTTTGCCCGGGACCCTCTACGAGCAGTACTTC. Translation: CASSLPGTLYEQYF.

This CDR3 reads CASSTYTGEETQYF. The DNA of the CDR3 is TGTGCCAGCAGTACATACACAGGGGAAGAGACCCAGTACTTC. V is TRBV27 and J is TRBJ2-5, with TRBD1 matching over 7 bases. J gave up 3 bases and V 5 bases, and 6 bases lay outside the gene matches. This CDR3 contains 14 residues. Germline V gene data show CDR1 as MNHEY and CDR2 as SMNVEV (reference sequence).

The chain couples TRBV5-1 to TRBJ1-2; D remains unclear. Germline V lookup: CDR1 SGHRS, CDR2 YFSETQ. The CDR3 sequence is 15 residues long. V was pared by 2 bases and J by 8 bases, with 19 bases between. This CDR3 is CASSFSGGGSVGYTF. CDR3 nucleotides: TGCGCCAGCAGCTTTAGTGGTGGAGGATCAGTCGGCTACACCTTC.

V usage is TRBV9 and J usage is TRBJ2-2; 8 positions match TRBD1. After removal of 8 bases from V and 4 bases from J, the junction contained 10 bases not matched to a gene. CDR3 length: 15 amino acids. Per the germline V gene, CDR1 is SGDLS and CDR2 is YYNGEE. CDR3 in DNA: TGTGCCAGGGACAGGGAGCCCCCGGGCACCGGGGAGCTGTTTTTT. Its translation is CARDREPPGTGELFF.

Here the CDR3 reads CASSLGLAVYNEQFF. The CDR3 bases are TGTGCCAGCAGTTTAGGGCTAGCGGTGTACAATGAGCAGTTCTTC. V and J are TRBV27 and TRBJ2-1; 7 bases are a match to TRBD2. This CDR3 region has 15 residues. Germline CDR1 is MNHEY and CDR2 is SMNVEV (reference sequence). The ends lost 2 bases at V and 4 bases at J; junction bases unmatched: 5.

This clone was detected a few times. V and J are TRBV7-2 and TRBJ1-1; TRBD1 agrees at 7 bases. The germline gives CDR1 SGHTA, CDR2 FQGNSA. This CDR3 spans 14 amino acids. V trimming: 1 base; J trimming: 9 bases; junction bases outside the gene matches: 8. The CDR3 sequence: CASSLEGARAKAFF. As DNA, the CDR3 is TGTGCCAGCAGCTTAGAGGGGGCGAGGGCTAAAGCTTTCTTT. The full variable domain, rest sourced from reference TRBV7-2 and TRBJ1-1, is GAGVSQSPSNKVTEKGKDVELRCDPISGHTALYWYRQSLGQGLEFLIYFQGNSAPDKSGLPSDRFSAERTGGSVSTLTIQRTQQEDSAVYLCASSLEGARAKAFFGQGTRLTVV.

The rearrangement links TRBV28 to TRBJ2-7, with 9 positions matching TRBD1. Germline trimming cut 7 bases from V and 3 bases from J; bases unmatched to any gene: 13. The CDR3 runs 16 residues. Per the germline V gene, CDR1 is MDHEN and CDR2 is SYDVKM. The CDR3 coding sequence is TGTGCCAGCACCTTTAGTGGGACAGGGATAATCTACGAGCAGTACTTC. This translates into CASTFSGTGIIYEQYF.

This rearrangement joins TRBV4-3 to TRBJ2-1; 10 nucleotides match TRBD2. The CDR3 is 16 residues long. Germline assignment: CDR1 LGHNA and CDR2 YSLEER. Trimming cost V 2 bases and J 4 bases; bases outside gene matches: 5. In DNA, the CDR3 is TGCGCCAGCAGCCAAATAATAGCGGGAGGTTACAATGAGCAGTTCTTC. It codes for CASSQIIAGGYNEQFF.

The rearrangement links TRBV18 to TRBJ2-3, with 8 bases that match TRBD2. Germline CDR1 and CDR2: KGHSH and LQKENI. There are 17 residues in the CDR3. V was pared by 0 bases and J by 2 bases, with 7 bases of the junction left unmatched. The CDR3 nucleotides read TGTGCCAGCTCACCACCGTTGTTAGCGGGGACCACAGATACGCAGTATTTT. It yields the protein CASSPPLLAGTTDTQYF.

A single count supports this clone. This chain joins TRBV7-9 and TRBJ1-2; 8 nucleotides match TRBD1. CDR1 and CDR2 from the germline V gene are SEHNR and FQNEAQ (reference sequence). This CDR3 has 14 amino acids. The V segment lost 5 bases and the J segment 8 bases; nucleotides outside the gene matches: 10. The DNA for the CDR3 is TGTGCCAGCAGCCAAATAGGACAGGGCACGGGCTACACCTTC. The encoded protein is CASSQIGQGTGYTF.

This chain uses TRBV2 with TRBJ2-1; 11 bases line up with TRBD2. The V segment lost 5 bases and the J segment 3 bases; nucleotides outside the gene matches: 6. Germline V lookup: CDR1 SNHLY, CDR2 FYNNEI. The length of the CDR3 is 16 residues. In DNA form, the CDR3 reads TGTGCCAGCAGTCTTTTAGCGGGAGGGGGCTACAATGAGCAGTTCTTC. Protein sequence: CASSLLAGGGYNEQFF.

The chain couples TRBV27 to TRBJ2-5; 8 bases align to TRBD1. V shed 5 bases, J shed 10 bases, and the junction held 6 bases outside the gene matches. CDR3 length: 12 amino acids. In germline, CDR1 is MNHEY, CDR2 SMNVEV (reference sequence). CDR3 sequence: CASSPGQGRQYF. The CDR3, as DNA: TGTGCCAGCAGTCCAGGACAGGGACGCCAGTACTTC.

V gene TRBV28 combines with J gene TRBJ2-5, with D hard to call. Germline values: CDR1 MDHEN, CDR2 SYDVKM. V was cut by 5 bases and J by 3 bases, with 19 bases left in between. The CDR3 has 16 amino acids. As DNA, the CDR3 is TGTGCCAGCAGTGTTTCAATTCCTATCCCCAAAGAGACCCAGTACTTC. This encodes CASSVSIPIPKETQYF.

The chain uses TRBV9 and TRBJ2-1; D gene ambiguous. The germline V and J ends were trimmed by 4 bases and 2 bases, with 16 bases remaining between them. Germline V gene sequence: CDR1 SGDLS, CDR2 YYNGEE. The CDR3 is 16 residues long. CDR3 coding DNA: TGTGCCAGCAGCACCCGAGGTTTGGGCACCTACAATGAGCAGTTCTTC. It specifies CASSTRGLGTYNEQFF. The full variable domain, completed using reference TRBV9 and TRBJ2-1, is DSGVTQTPKHLITATGQRVTLRCSPRSGDLSVYWYQQSLDQGLQFLIQYYNGEERAKGNILERFSAQQFPDLHSELNLSSLELGDSALYFCASSTRGLGTYNEQFFGPGTRLTVL.

The chain joins TRBV7-2 to TRBJ2-1; 9 bases match TRBD2. Trimming removed 1 base from V and 8 bases from J; junction bases left unmatched: 6. This CDR3 region has 15 residues. Germline assignment: CDR1 SGHTA and CDR2 FQGNSA. DNA of the CDR3: TGTGCCAGCAGCTTAGTGTCTAGCGGGATGTATGAGCAGTTCTTC. Protein: CASSLVSSGMYEQFF.

The chain couples TRBV19 to TRBJ1-4; possibly TRBD1 for D (5 bases). CDR3 length: 15 amino acids. V lost 5 bases, J lost 6 bases, and 16 bases lay in between. Germline-derived CDR1 and CDR2 are LNHDA and SQIVND (reference sequence). This chain's CDR3 is CASSSPGKSDEKLFF. Written as DNA, the CDR3 is TGTGCCAGTAGTTCGCCAGGGAAATCGGATGAAAAACTGTTTTTT.

The CDR3 region is CAWSQTGTGADTQYF. Here the CDR3 DNA reads TGTGCCTGGAGTCAAACCGGGACAGGGGCAGATACGCAGTATTTT. The V and J genes are TRBV30 and TRBJ2-3, with 10 bases that match TRBD1. V lost 2 bases, J lost 4 bases, and 6 bases stayed unmatched. Germline CDR1 GTSNPN, CDR2 SVGIG (reference sequence). CDR3 length equals 15 residues.